The 17 T cell receptor beta chains given below trace back to one sample, sequenced in a study of T cell responses to AZD1222 COVID-19 vaccine. The method was immunoSEQ multiplex PCR; TCRdb's version includes in-frame clones alone and lacks a portion of them. The table has some 140,000 clones, about 87% seen once. Sequencing used peripheral blood, obtained on day 0 of AZD1222 vaccination. These receptors were collected from an adult in good health.

The CDR3 reads CATSREAGSGYGYTF. Here the CDR3 DNA reads TGTGCCACCAGCAGAGAGGCAGGTTCCGGCTATGGCTACACCTTC. This rearrangement joins TRBV15 to TRBJ1-2; unclear D gene. V lost 0 bases to trimming and J lost 4 bases, with 12 bases between them. The CDR3 runs 15 residues. Germline V lookup: CDR1 LNHNV, CDR2 YYDKDF (reference sequence).

In its sample, this clone was seen once. V is TRBV6-5 and J is TRBJ1-1; D may be TRBD1 (5 bases). This CDR3 contains 15 residues. Trimming took 8 bases from V and 1 from J, leaving 17 bases between them. Germline V lookup: CDR1 MNHEY, CDR2 SVGAGI. As DNA, the CDR3 is TGTGCCAGCGCTCCAGGGAGGCGGACGAACACTGAAGCTTTCTTT. It specifies CASAPGRRTNTEAFF.

This clone is termed medium-sized. This chain uses TRBV1 with TRBJ2-2; the D call TRBD2 from the table was never checked on the DNA. TRBV1 is reported as a pseudogene. The CDR3 loop spans 19 amino acids. The CDR3 spells CTSSQKTSGRALCTGELFF. The CDR3 region has the DNA TGCACCAGCAGCCAGAAGACTAGCGGGAGGGCCCTCTGCACCGGGGAGCTGTTTTTT.

This chain uses TRBV5-6 with TRBJ2-2; TRBD1 aligns across 10 bases. The CDR3 totals 14 residues. CDR1 is SGHDT, CDR2 YYEEEE, per germline. V lost 4 bases to trimming and J lost 8 bases; unmatched junction nucleotides: 5. CDR3 nucleotide sequence: TGTGCCAGCAGCCGGGACAGGGGCAGGGGGGAGCTGTTTTTT. This encodes CASSRDRGRGELFF.

The chain carries TRBV10-3 and TRBJ1-2, with D uncertain. V lost 0 bases to trimming and J lost 4 bases, with 9 bases between them. Germline V gene sequence: CDR1 ENHRY, CDR2 SYGVKD. CDR3 length: 14 amino acids. This chain's CDR3 is CAISESNGVYGYTF. Here the CDR3 DNA reads TGTGCCATCAGTGAGTCGAACGGGGTCTATGGCTACACCTTC.

About this clone itself: In the same sample, other DNA sequences code for this CDR3. This chain connects TRBV7-9 to TRBJ1-2; D is uncertain. The CDR3 runs to 13 residues. V dropped 6 bases and J dropped 0 bases, with 8 bases sitting between them. In germline, CDR1 is SEHNR, CDR2 FQNEAQ (reference sequence). CDR3 sequence: CASSFETNYGYTF. The CDR3 DNA follows: TGTGCCAGCAGTTTCGAGACTAACTATGGCTACACCTTC.

CDR3 region: CASSFTGGLTDTQYF. In DNA, the CDR3 is TGTGCCAGTAGCTTTACAGGGGGCTTAACAGATACGCAGTATTTT. This chain connects TRBV19 to TRBJ2-3, with 9 bases that match TRBD1. The V segment lost 6 bases and the J segment 3 bases; nucleotides outside the gene matches: 7. Germline CDR1 reads LNHDA; CDR2 reads SQIVND (reference sequence). The CDR3 runs 15 residues.

The chain combines TRBV9 with TRBJ1-2; 10 bases fit TRBD1. Germline assignment: CDR1 SGDLS and CDR2 YYNGEE. Trimming at V came to 0 bases and at J to 4 bases, leaving 6 bases not matched to a gene. The CDR3 sequence is 16 residues long. Here the CDR3 reads CASSVGGTGVAYGYTF. The CDR3 region has the DNA TGTGCCAGCAGCGTAGGAGGGACAGGGGTTGCCTATGGCTACACCTTC.

The V and J genes are TRBV27 and TRBJ1-5, with D unresolved. The CDR3 length is 16 residues. With 1 base removed from V and 1 base from J, the gap between germline ends came to 11 bases. Per the germline V gene, CDR1 is MNHEY and CDR2 is SMNVEV (reference sequence). CDR3 DNA: TGTGCCAGCAGTTTATTTTCGGATTGGAGCAATCAGCCCCAGCATTTT. It is translated as CASSLFSDWSNQPQHF.

The V and J genes are TRBV29-1 and TRBJ2-6; 7 bases are shared with TRBD1. In germline, CDR1 is SQVTM, CDR2 ANQGSEA. Trimming took 2 bases from V and 4 from J; bases not matched to a gene: 8. There are 16 residues in the CDR3. The CDR3 region is CSVERTGLWGANVLTF. DNA for the CDR3: TGCAGCGTTGAAAGGACAGGCCTCTGGGGGGCCAACGTCCTGACTTTC. The whole variable domain, remainder taken from reference TRBV29-1 and TRBJ2-6, is SAVISQKPSRDICQRGTSLTIQCQVDSQVTMMFWYRQQPGQSLTLIATANQGSEATYESGFVIDKFPISRPNLTFSTLTVSNMSPEDSSIYLCSVERTGLWGANVLTFGAGSRLTVL.

The chain couples TRBV19 to TRBJ2-2; D call uncertain. Deletions cut 6 bases from V and 7 bases from J, with 21 bases between. The germline V gene encodes CDR1 LNHDA and CDR2 SQIVND (reference sequence). This CDR3 is built from 16 residues. The CDR3 loop reads CASSPMADKKSGELFF. Written as DNA, the CDR3 is TGTGCCAGTAGCCCTATGGCGGATAAAAAAAGCGGGGAGCTGTTTTTT.

The chain is built from TRBV18 and TRBJ2-6; D is unclear. Trimming removed 5 bases at V and 3 bases at J, with 11 bases between. This CDR3 has 15 amino acids. Germline-derived CDR1 and CDR2 are KGHSH and LQKENI. CDR3 region: CASSGWRGGANVLTF. The CDR3 nucleotides read TGTGCCAGCTCAGGGTGGCGCGGTGGGGCCAACGTCCTGACTTTC.

The chain combines TRBV2 with TRBJ1-1, with D uncertain. The CDR3 spans 14 residues. The germline V gene encodes CDR1 SNHLY and CDR2 FYNNEI. V was pared by 5 bases and J by 7 bases, with 17 bases between. CDR3 protein: CASSRDVEGSEAFF. The CDR3 DNA reads as TGTGCCAGCAGTCGAGACGTAGAAGGGAGTGAAGCTTTCTTT.

This chain links TRBV19 with TRBJ1-2; D is ambiguous. V was trimmed by 10 bases and J by 1 base, leaving 7 bases between them. This CDR3 is built from 11 residues. CDR1 and CDR2 (germline): LNHDA, SQIVND (reference sequence). Here the CDR3 reads CATELNYGYTF. DNA of the CDR3: TGTGCCACCGAGCTTAACTATGGCTACACCTTC.

V gene TRBV6-5 combines with J gene TRBJ2-2; D remains ambiguous. Trimming stripped 0 bases from V and 1 base from J, with 3 bases between. This CDR3 region has 14 residues. CDR1 and CDR2 from the germline V gene are MNHEY and SVGAGI. The CDR3 bases are TGTGCCAGCAGTTACTCATGGAACACCGGGGAGCTGTTTTTT. It is translated as CASSYSWNTGELFF.

With respect to this clone: A junction end diverges from the germline sequence, so it may reflect a read error. The same CDR3 arises from other DNA sequences in this sample as well. The chain's CDR3 is CASSESGSGPGRNSPLHF. In nucleotides, the CDR3 is TGTGCCAGCAGTGAATCCGGATCTGGGCCGGGCAGAAATTCGCCCCTCCACTTT. The chain recombines TRBV25-1 with TRBJ1-6; D gene uncertain. The germline V gene encodes CDR1 MGHDK and CDR2 SYGVNS. The CDR3 has 18 amino acids.

This rearrangement joins TRBV5-4 to TRBJ2-3; D is unresolved. The V and J ends lost 4 bases and 2 bases respectively, with 14 bases between them. From germline, CDR1 is SGHNT and CDR2 YYREEE (reference sequence). The CDR3 spans 15 residues. The DNA of the CDR3 is TGTGCCAGCAGCGAAGACTTAAACCCCACAGATACGCAGTATTTT. This translates into CASSEDLNPTDTQYF.